The present TCR beta chain was sequenced within a study of PD-1 blockade in mismatch repair-deficient tumors. This CDR3 is built from 14 residues. Germline-derived CDR1 and CDR2 are MNHEY and SVGAGI. The junction had 8 bases not matched to a gene; V was cut back by 7 bases and J by 4 bases. The method was immunoSEQ multiplex PCR; TCRdb's version includes in-frame clones alone and lacks a portion of them. The data show 30,000 to 45,000 clones, roughly 84% seen once. This clone was recorded once. This clonotype originated in an adult with mismatch repair-deficient cancer. Specimen: PBMCs, collected around 40 weeks after starting pembrolizumab. This rearrangement joins TRBV6-5 to TRBJ1-1; 8 bases match TRBD1. CDR3 protein: CASTDRGVPTEAFF. CDR3 in DNA: TGTGCCAGCACCGACAGGGGCGTTCCCACTGAAGCTTTCTTT.